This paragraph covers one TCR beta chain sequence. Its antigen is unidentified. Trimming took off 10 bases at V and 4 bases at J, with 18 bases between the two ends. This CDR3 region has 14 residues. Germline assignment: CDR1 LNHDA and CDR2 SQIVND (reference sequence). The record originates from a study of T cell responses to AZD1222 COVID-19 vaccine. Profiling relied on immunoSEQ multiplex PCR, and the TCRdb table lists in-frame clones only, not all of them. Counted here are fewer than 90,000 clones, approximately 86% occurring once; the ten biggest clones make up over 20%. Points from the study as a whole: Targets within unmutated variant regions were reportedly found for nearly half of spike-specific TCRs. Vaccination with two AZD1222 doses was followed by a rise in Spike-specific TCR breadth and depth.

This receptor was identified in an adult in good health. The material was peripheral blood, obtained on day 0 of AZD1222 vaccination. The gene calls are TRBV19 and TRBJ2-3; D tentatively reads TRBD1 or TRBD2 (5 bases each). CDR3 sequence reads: CATNGGRGADTQYF. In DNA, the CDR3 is TGTGCCACCAACGGAGGTCGGGGCGCAGATACGCAGTATTTT.